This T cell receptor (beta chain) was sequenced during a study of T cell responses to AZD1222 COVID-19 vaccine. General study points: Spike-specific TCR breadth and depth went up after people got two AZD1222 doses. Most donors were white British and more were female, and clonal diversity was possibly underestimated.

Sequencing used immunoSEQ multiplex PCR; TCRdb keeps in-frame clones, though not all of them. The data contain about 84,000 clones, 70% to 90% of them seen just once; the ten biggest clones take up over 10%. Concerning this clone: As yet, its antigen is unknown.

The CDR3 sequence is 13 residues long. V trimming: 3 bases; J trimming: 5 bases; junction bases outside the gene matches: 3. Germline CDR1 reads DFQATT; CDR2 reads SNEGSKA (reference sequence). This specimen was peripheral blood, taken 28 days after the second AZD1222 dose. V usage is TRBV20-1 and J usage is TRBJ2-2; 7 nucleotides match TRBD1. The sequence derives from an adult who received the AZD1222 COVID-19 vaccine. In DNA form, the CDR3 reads TGCAGTGCTAGTCCAGGGGGAACCGGGGAGCTGTTTTTT. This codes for CSASPGGTGELFF.